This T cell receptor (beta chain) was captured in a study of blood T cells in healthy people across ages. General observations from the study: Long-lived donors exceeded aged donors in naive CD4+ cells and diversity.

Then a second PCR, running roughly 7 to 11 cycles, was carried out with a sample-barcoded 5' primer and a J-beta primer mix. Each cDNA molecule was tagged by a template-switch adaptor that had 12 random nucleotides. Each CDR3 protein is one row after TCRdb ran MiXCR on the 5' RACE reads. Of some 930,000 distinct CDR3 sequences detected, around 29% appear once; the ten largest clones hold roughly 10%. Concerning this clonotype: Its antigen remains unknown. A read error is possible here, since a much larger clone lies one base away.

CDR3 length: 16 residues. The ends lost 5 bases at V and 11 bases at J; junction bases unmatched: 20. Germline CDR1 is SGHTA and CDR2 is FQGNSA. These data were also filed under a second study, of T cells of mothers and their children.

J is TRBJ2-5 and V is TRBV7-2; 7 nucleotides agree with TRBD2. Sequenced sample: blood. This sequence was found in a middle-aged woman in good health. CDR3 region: CASSGFGAGEYNEQYF. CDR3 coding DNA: TGTGCCAGCAGCGGATTCGGGGCGGGGGAGTACAATGAGCAGTACTTC.